This T cell receptor (beta chain) was captured by sequencing in a study of cytomegalovirus exposure and HLA in healthy donors. Primers: 60 Vbeta forward and 13 Jbeta reverse. The data were produced by immunoSEQ multiplex PCR, yet TCRdb's version contains in-frame clones alone and is incomplete. The sample yields around 150,000 clones, around four fifths seen once. Germline V gene lookup returns CDR1 SGHVS and CDR2 FQNEAQ. V was cut by 0 bases and J by 9 bases, with 9 bases left in between. The CDR3 contains 14 residues. Points on this clone: Its antigen is unidentified.

Nominally healthy donors were sampled, though unrecorded immune exposures were likely. Study results and caveats: Sequencing depth across donors, presence/absence analyses assumed, was roughly uniform. Common viral pathogens seemed, in a later analysis, to connect with several of the most significant clusters.

The rearrangement links TRBV7-8 to TRBJ1-6, with D uncertain. Sequencing was carried out using PBMCs. This sequence originates from a woman aged 50 to 60 in good health and CMV-seronegative. CDR3 sequence (DNA): TGTGCCAGCAGCTTAGCGGAGTCGGGTTCACCCCTCCACTTT. As protein: CASSLAESGSPLHF.